The clone carrying this T cell receptor (beta chain) has ten or more counts. Its specificity is not known. The data were obtained in a study of spatial heterogeneity in lung cancer. TCRdb passed the 5' RACE reads through MiXCR, listing each CDR3 protein once. The sample gives fewer than 20,000 distinct CDR3 sequences, around 7% of which show up once; around a fifth is in the top ten. As to time point: sample taken at primary tumor resection. Study-wide results and caveats: Counts of expanded intratumoral alpha and beta TCRs tracked tumor mutation counts.

The receptor was isolated from a female donor with early-stage non-small cell lung cancer. The sample consisted of lung tumor tissue, taken at surgery.

In DNA form, the CDR3 reads TGCAGTGCTGGGTCGGGAGGGGGCAATTCACCCCTCCACTTT. It encodes CSAGSGGGNSPLHF. The chain has TRBV20-1 and TRBJ1-6, with 7 bases aligning to TRBD1. The germline CDR1 and CDR2 sequences are DFQATT and SNEGSKA (reference sequence). The CDR3 extends over 14 amino acids. V gave up 5 bases and J gave up 7 bases; unmatched junction bases: 8.